A single T cell receptor (beta chain) is shown here with its context. Its antigen remains unknown. The source of the sample is a study of T cell repertoires in aging, cancer and after chemotherapy. Amplification of TCR beta used genomic DNA extracted from peripheral blood. Overall study findings and caveats: These repertoire data do not allow conclusions about immunological memory after chemotherapy. In healthy donors, age-related TCR diversity loss mainly reflected lost richness. Median generation probability rose over the chemotherapy interval in each cancer cohort, suggesting rebound thymic output. Age-matched healthy donors had significantly more diverse, less clonal blood TCR repertoires than untreated cancer patients.

The CDR3 runs to 13 residues. Trimming stripped 3 bases from V and 4 bases from J, with 8 bases between. Germline CDR1 and CDR2: PRHDT and FYEKMQ (reference sequence). Multiplex touch-down PCR with TRB-A/B primers amplified rearranged V-D-J TRB sequences. TCRdb processed the multiplex PCR reads anew with MiXCR; each CDR3 protein has one entry. The sample consists of about 1,900 distinct CDR3 sequences, 55% to 70% of them appearing once. This TCR was recovered from a human donor with a solid tumor. The genes are TRBV13 and TRBJ2-3, with a possible D match to TRBD2 (5 bases). The sequenced material came from blood. This CDR3 is CASSLAGADTQYF. The CDR3 region has the DNA TGTGCCAGCAGCTTGGCGGGCGCAGATACGCAGTATTTT.